This T cell receptor (beta chain) was sequenced in a study of blood T cells in healthy people across ages. Study results and limitations: Comparison with aged donors showed that long-lived donors had more naive CD4+ cells and higher diversity.

The study recruited healthy Caucasian donors from Russia who were aged about 6 to 100. Alongside a J-beta primer mix, a sample-barcoded 5' primer served in a second PCR lasting about 7 to 11 cycles. The template-switch adaptor, which had 12 random nucleotides, put a tag on each cDNA molecule. In TCRdb, the 5' RACE reads were re-called with MiXCR into one record per CDR3 protein. Found here are about 1.5 million distinct CDR3 sequences, around two fifths of them singletons; the top ten hold roughly 7.9%. Remarks on this clonotype: What it binds is unknown.

Germline lookup yields CDR1 LGHDT and CDR2 YNNKEL (reference sequence). This CDR3 region has 15 residues. The rearrangement uses TRBV3-1 and TRBJ2-5, with 7 bases fitting TRBD2. Near its end, the DNA agrees better with TRBJ2-7, so the J call may be wrong. The receptor's source is a woman under 30 in good health. The specimen sequenced was blood. The CDR3 sequence is CASSRVPGGGYEQYF. The DNA of the CDR3 is TGTGCCAGCAGCCGCGTCCCTGGCGGGGGCTACGAGCAGTACTTC.